One T cell receptor (beta chain) is described in this entry. What it binds is not known. The entry originates in a study of monozygotic twins with inflammatory bowel disease. Template switching added UMIs carrying a 6-nucleotide sample barcode. TCRalpha and TCRbeta cDNA underwent two nested PCRs of about 17 and 10 cycles. TCRdb re-called the 5' RACE reads and catalogs CDR3 proteins one per entry, DNA excluded. Recorded here are around 450,000 distinct CDR3 sequences; the top ten clones represent about 2.2%. Points from the study as a whole: IBD patients share fewer clonotypes with other people than healthy twins do, especially with disease activity.

The CDR3 is 14 amino acids. Germline V gene lookup returns CDR1 SGHTA and CDR2 FQGTGA. J is TRBJ2-1 and V is TRBV7-3; TCRdb lists TRBD2, though no DNA is available to test this call. The specimen was blood. The receptor comes from a human donor with ulcerative colitis or Crohn's disease, or a healthy co-twin of an affected twin (not recorded which). The CDR3 sequence: CASSPGLAGVAQFF.